The TCR beta chain under discussion was sequenced for a study of vaccination and CD4 T cells after COVID-19 (dated 2022 in TCRdb). Turning to the overall study: Convalescent patients had a positive SARS-CoV-2 result on nasal swab PCR, and of these patients, 8 or 9 had mild disease and one had severe disease. In some eleven COVID-19 convalescent patients and a handful of infection-naive healthy vaccine recipients, researchers compared the spike-specific CD4+ TCR repertoire from before mRNA vaccination with the repertoire from after. The cultures were stimulated with overlapping spike peptide pools from SARS-CoV-2 and from the common cold coronaviruses HCoV-NL63, HCoV-OC43 and HCoV-229E. Post-COVID blood samples were collected from convalescent patients a median of around 100 days after diagnosis, with a range of about 30 to 170 days. The time from the second vaccine dose to post-vaccine blood sampling had a median of roughly 70 days and ranged from about 13 to 250 days. The convalescent cohort included six males and four females, with two Hispanic individuals, seven Caucasians, two Asians and one multiracial person. Two doses of either the Pfizer-BioNTech BNT162b2 vaccine (n=8) or the Moderna mRNA-1273 vaccine (n=2) were administered to participants. In control cultures, a CEFX viral epitope pool was used as positive control, an HIV-1 Nef peptide pool was used as negative control, or no peptide was added.

In the case of this clonotype: Which antigen it targets is not known. Per-base quality was not reported, and no clone a single base away is much larger than it.

The library relied on PCR. TCR sequencing of DNA from cultured CD4+ T cells used the Oncomine TCR Beta short-read assay at the Johns Hopkins FTIC core. The QIAamp micro DNA kit was used to extract genomic DNA from the cultured CD4+ T cells. The Oncomine TCR Beta libraries from cultured CD4+ T cells were pooled using unique dual indexes and then sequenced on an Illumina iSeq 100. In the paper's pipeline: Non-productive sequences were filtered out, and CDR3s that did not start with C, did not end with F or W, or were shorter than 7 amino acids were discarded. The MANAFEST web application was used to identify antigen-specific clonotypes by comparing peptide-stimulated wells against reference wells and other culture wells. Positive clones required FDR below 0.05, an odds ratio above 5, and productive frequency above 0.1% in at least two of three replicate wells. A clonotype was classed as cross-reactive if the clonotype showed significant expansion both in SARS-CoV-2 spike wells and in at least one common cold coronavirus spike condition. Levenshtein distances (stringdist) and unrooted phylogenetic trees (ape) in R version 3.6.1 were used to assess CDR3 homology. The public sequencing data were trimmed at Q25 with fastp and processed into clonotypes with MiXCR by TCRdb, which kept only in-frame beta chains. Here each entry gathers all rows of one CDR3 protein and keeps the most common genes and DNA. None of the V and J calls come from the authors' own analysis; TCRdb made them. This sample comprises more than 10,000 distinct CDR3 sequences, approximately 50% of them detected only once. The biggest ten clones account for 28% of the sample.

The CDR3 spans 11 residues, from the cysteine through the phenylalanine. Only CDR3 DNA remains: 33 bases, in frame from the first base. Trimming costs V 11 bases and J 3 bases, and their ends lie 11 bases apart. CDR1 KGHSH and CDR2 LQKENI were looked up in the germline V gene. Overall study outcomes, separate from this receptor: In convalescent patients, nearly all vaccine-specific clones (304 of 307) were found to be mono-reactive for SARS-CoV-2 spike rather than cross-reactive with common cold coronaviruses. Although the median number of SARS-CoV-2-reactive clonotypes went up from around 19 after infection to some 40 after vaccination, the increase was not significant. Only a relatively small number of convalescent patients were included in the study, and early timepoints following natural infection were not analyzed. Among the post-vaccine SARS-CoV-2-reactive clones in convalescent patients, a median approximately 90% showed up only after vaccination, which suggests vaccine-specific priming.

This specimen's treatment or condition label, interpreted: approximately nine-day PBMC culture with coronavirus spike peptide pools or control peptides (ViraFEST assay). The ViraFEST assay was used in the study, in which antigen-specific T cells were expanded with peptide pools and expanded clonotypes were subsequently identified by TCR sequencing. The convalescent patients' positive SARS-CoV-2 PCR tests fell between March and December 2020, which was before the Alpha, Beta and Delta variants emerged in the United States. About 1.8 million PBMCs per well were cultured in IMDM with approximately 5.2% human AB serum and about 9.7 IU/ml IL-2, plus 10 ug/ml peptide pools. Half of the culture medium was replaced with fresh IL-2-containing medium on days 3 and 7. After approximately 11 days of culture, CD4+ T cells were isolated by negative selection with the EasySep CD4+ T cell isolation kit. PBMCs were separated from whole blood using Ficoll-Paque Plus gradient centrifugation and then either used fresh or cryopreserved at -140C. Each culture condition was generally run in triplicate wells.

Here the chain combines TRBV18 and TRBJ2-7; no D segment can be confidently identified. This clonotype originated in a human donor who had recovered from COVID-19. The sequencing input was CD4+ T cells from blood, cultured in vitro. The sequenced DNA: TGTGCCTTGGCTGGCGGCTACGAGCAGTACTTC. This codes for CALAGGYEQYF.